This passage covers 18 T cell receptor beta chains from one sample sequenced in a study of T cells after posttransplantation cyclophosphamide. Assay used: immunoSEQ multiplex PCR; TCRdb lists only in-frame clones, some missing. The sample presents about 38,000 clones, none singletons. Material: PBMCs. The source is a man aged 25 to 45 in good health and a related stem cell transplant donor.

This clone was detected many times. The chain carries TRBV5-1 and TRBJ2-1; TRBD2 agrees at 13 bases. Germline V gives CDR1 SGHRS, CDR2 YFSETQ. Trimming took 1 base from V and 8 from J; bases not matched to a gene: 12. The CDR3 extends over 18 amino acids. In DNA form, the CDR3 reads TGCGCCAGCAGCTTGTTGGGGACTAGCGGGGTGTATTGGGATGAGCAGTTCTTC. This gives the protein CASSLLGTSGVYWDEQFF.

The chain links TRBV7-9 to TRBJ1-2; 8 positions match TRBD1. CDR3 length: 15 residues. Looked up from germline, CDR1 is SEHNR and CDR2 is FQNEAQ (reference sequence). V shed 4 bases, J shed 1 base, and the junction held 5 bases outside the gene matches. CDR3 in DNA: TGTGCCAGCAGCTCGACAGGGGCGCTTAACTATGGCTACACCTTC. It codes for CASSSTGALNYGYTF.

This clone was seen ten or more times. The chain employs TRBV28 and TRBJ1-4; a weak D match, TRBD1 (5 bases). V was pared by 3 bases and J by 4 bases, with 12 bases between. CDR1 and CDR2 (germline): MDHEN, SYDVKM. This CDR3 contains 15 residues. CDR3 region: CASSFSGGFNEKLFF. Here the CDR3 DNA reads TGTGCCAGCAGTTTCTCCGGGGGATTTAATGAAAAACTGTTTTTT.

This clone showed up many times. This rearrangement joins TRBV5-1 to TRBJ1-1, with 7 bases matching TRBD1. The CDR3 spans 17 residues. Germline V lookup: CDR1 SGHRS, CDR2 YFSETQ. With V trimmed by 0 bases and J by 0 bases, 8 bases remained unmatched. The chain's CDR3 is CASSLATGRAMNTEAFF. The DNA of the CDR3 is TGCGCCAGCAGCTTGGCGACAGGGAGAGCGATGAACACTGAAGCTTTCTTT. The full variable domain, completed using reference TRBV5-1 and TRBJ1-1, is KAGVTQTPRYLIKTRGQQVTLSCSPISGHRSVSWYQQTPGQGLQFLFEYFSETQRNKGNFPGRFSGRQFSNSRSEMNVSTLELGDSALYLCASSLATGRAMNTEAFFGQGTRLTVV.

This clone appeared many times. This chain links TRBV6-1 with TRBJ2-2, with unresolved D. Trimming removed 10 bases at V and 5 bases at J, with 14 bases between. The CDR3 loop spans 13 amino acids. Germline V CDR1 and CDR2: MNHNS, SASEGT. CDR3 amino acids: CATRFDFTGELFF. Written as DNA, the CDR3 is TGTGCCACCCGGTTCGACTTTACCGGGGAGCTGTTTTTT.

The table lists this clone with many counts. This chain links TRBV19 with TRBJ1-1, with TRBD1 matching over 7 bases. Trimming cost V 5 bases and J 4 bases; bases outside gene matches: 7. Per the germline V gene, CDR1 is LNHDA and CDR2 is SQIVND (reference sequence). The CDR3 consists of 14 residues. In DNA, the CDR3 is TGTGCCAGTAGTTCGACAGGGTTGGTCACTGAAGCTTTCTTT. Amino acids: CASSSTGLVTEAFF.

This clone was observed a handful of times. The chain is built from TRBV2 and TRBJ2-5; 12 bases align to TRBD2. In germline, CDR1 is SNHLY, CDR2 FYNNEI. This CDR3 is built from 17 residues. Trimming at V came to 6 bases and at J to 0 bases, leaving 8 bases not matched to a gene. The chain's CDR3 is CASRGRLAGDNQETQYF. CDR3 nucleotide sequence: TGTGCCAGCAGGGGAAGACTAGCGGGGGACAACCAAGAGACCCAGTACTTC.

This clone showed up just a few times. V gene TRBV15 combines with J gene TRBJ1-5; D is undetermined. Germline CDR1 reads LNHNV; CDR2 reads YYDKDF (reference sequence). The CDR3 spans 15 residues. Trimming removed 3 bases at V and 0 bases at J, with 9 bases between. CDR3 protein: CATSSFEGSNQPQHF. CDR3 coding DNA: TGTGCCACCAGCAGCTTCGAAGGTAGCAATCAGCCCCAGCATTTT.

This clone has ten or more counts. The chain recombines TRBV7-9 with TRBJ2-7; D may be TRBD1 (6 bases). Trimming removed 1 base at V and 0 bases at J, with 19 bases between. The CDR3 has 18 amino acids. Per germline, CDR1 SEHNR and CDR2 FQNEAQ (reference sequence). CDR3 in amino acids: CASSLDKGRGQYSYEQYF. The CDR3 bases are TGTGCCAGCAGCTTAGACAAGGGCAGGGGCCAATACTCCTACGAGCAGTACTTC.

The rearrangement joins TRBV11-2 to TRBJ2-5; TRBD2 might be the D (6 bases). V lost 1 base and J 7 bases, leaving 10 bases between the germline ends. Germline V gene data show CDR1 as SGHAT and CDR2 as FQNNGV. This CDR3 has 13 amino acids. CDR3 coding DNA: TGTGCCAGCAGCTTAGCGGGGGACGGGACCCAGTACTTC. Protein: CASSLAGDGTQYF.

The chain combines TRBV5-1 with TRBJ2-5, with 7 bases matching TRBD1. In germline, CDR1 is SGHRS, CDR2 YFSETQ. CDR3 length: 15 residues. With V trimmed by 5 bases and J by 2 bases, 9 bases remained unmatched. The CDR3 spells CASSLWATGQETQYF. CDR3 bases: TGCGCCAGCAGTTTGTGGGCGACAGGGCAAGAGACCCAGTACTTC. Filled out from reference TRBV5-1 and TRBJ2-5, the complete variable domain reads KAGVTQTPRYLIKTRGQQVTLSCSPISGHRSVSWYQQTPGQGLQFLFEYFSETQRNKGNFPGRFSGRQFSNSRSEMNVSTLELGDSALYLCASSLWATGQETQYFGPGTRLLVL.

This clone has at least ten counts. The J gene is TRBJ2-1, the V gene TRBV9, with 7 bases fitting TRBD2. Germline trimming cut 0 bases from V and 10 bases from J; bases unmatched to any gene: 1. Germline assignment: CDR1 SGDLS and CDR2 YYNGEE. The CDR3 extends over 12 amino acids. CDR3 sequence (DNA): TGTGCCAGCAGCGTAGTTAGCGGGGAGCAGTTCTTC. Amino acids: CASSVVSGEQFF.

This clone has at least ten counts. This sequence joins TRBV5-1 and TRBJ1-2; D is perhaps TRBD1 (6 bases). This CDR3 has 15 amino acids. CDR1 SGHRS and CDR2 YFSETQ come from the germline V gene. The V end lost 4 bases, the J end lost 4 bases, and 17 bases lay between the germline ends. CDR3 sequence: CASSPGQGTGYGYTF. CDR3 DNA: TGCGCCAGCAGCCCCGGTCAGGGGACGGGCTATGGCTACACCTTC.

This clone was recorded a few times. The genes are TRBV18 and TRBJ2-5; 10 nucleotides align to TRBD2. In germline, CDR1 is KGHSH, CDR2 LQKENI. J was trimmed by 2 bases and V by 1 base; bases with no gene match: 7. This CDR3 contains 17 residues. In DNA form, the CDR3 reads TGTGCCAGCTCACCACTAGCGGGGGGCCCAAATCAAGAGACCCAGTACTTC. Its translation is CASSPLAGGPNQETQYF.

This clone appeared many times. The gene calls are TRBV5-1 and TRBJ1-4; D perhaps matches TRBD1 (5 bases). The germline V and J ends were trimmed by 0 bases and 2 bases, with 8 bases remaining between them. CDR1 and CDR2 (germline): SGHRS, YFSETQ. This CDR3 region has 15 residues. The CDR3 DNA reads TGCGCCAGCAGCTTGGTGTGGGGCACTAATGAAAAACTGTTTTTT. Its translation: CASSLVWGTNEKLFF.

This clone was found many times. Relative to the germline gene, one junction end is altered; a read error may explain this. The V call is TRBV7-7, the J call TRBJ2-5; TRBD1 agrees at 7 bases. The CDR3 contains 15 residues. Per germline, CDR1 SSHAT and CDR2 FNYEAQ (reference sequence). The CDR3, as DNA: TGTGCTAGCAGCTTAGAAGGGGGCCGCGGAGAGACCCAGTACTTC. Translated: CASSLEGGRGETQYF.

This clone was seen repeatedly, ten times or more. The chain joins TRBV14 to TRBJ2-5; TRBD2 is a possible D gene (6 bases). Per germline, CDR1 SGHDN and CDR2 FVKESK. There are 16 residues in the CDR3. Trimming pared 1 base from V and 0 bases from J, leaving 12 bases between. CDR3 region: CASSQGRGPYQETQYF. In DNA, the CDR3 is TGTGCCAGCAGCCAAGGGCGGGGCCCGTACCAAGAGACCCAGTACTTC.

This clone has a count of ten or more. V usage is TRBV6-5 and J usage is TRBJ2-7; D is perhaps TRBD2 (7 bases). V lost 2 bases, J lost 4 bases, and 15 bases lay in between. Germline V gives CDR1 MNHEY, CDR2 SVGAGI. This CDR3 has 15 residues. CDR3 in DNA: TGTGCCAGCAGTTACAGGGCCGGGGGGCAGTACGAGCAGTACTTC. It yields the protein CASSYRAGGQYEQYF.